This T cell receptor (beta chain) was observed in a study of early T cells in non-severe SARS-CoV-2 infection. TCRdb ran MiXCR on the 5' RACE reads and lists one entry per CDR3 protein. The sample consists of 60,000 to 75,000 distinct CDR3 sequences, about 12% of them appearing once. The germline gives CDR1 SGHAT, CDR2 FQNNGV. The V gene end was trimmed by 4 bases and the J gene end by 3 bases; junction bases not matched to a gene: 7. The CDR3 length is 16 residues. This clonotype was seen a few times. The TCR was taken from an adult who was a healthcare worker with PCR-confirmed SARS-CoV-2 infection or an uninfected control (not recorded which). The sequenced material came from whole blood. The chain joins TRBV11-2 to TRBJ1-4; 8 positions match TRBD1. CDR3 sequence: CASSSIRGQSNEKLFF. CDR3 coding DNA: TGTGCCAGCAGCTCGATCAGGGGGCAGTCTAATGAAAAACTGTTTTTT.